This T cell receptor (beta chain) derives from a study of cytomegalovirus exposure and HLA in healthy donors. Trimming shortened V by 4 bases and J by 8 bases, and 18 bases separated the two germline ends. The CDR3 has 14 amino acids. Germline CDR1 SGHNT, CDR2 YYREEE (reference sequence). The PCR was carried out with 60 Vbeta primers and 13 Jbeta primers. The repertoire was sequenced with immunoSEQ multiplex PCR; TCRdb's copy has only in-frame clones and lacks some. The sample carries roughly 120,000 clones, 73% recorded once. The genes are TRBV5-4 and TRBJ1-2; D uncertain. Sequenced input: PBMCs. This TCR came from a man aged 40-50 years in good health and CMV-seronegative. Written as DNA, the CDR3 is TGTGCCAGCAGCCCAGGTGGCCCCTTGATGGGCTACACCTTC. Protein: CASSPGGPLMGYTF.